These T cell receptor beta chains were read from a single sample in a study of blood T cell repertoires in COVID-19. Assay used: immunoSEQ multiplex PCR; TCRdb lists only in-frame clones, some missing. The sample comprises some 190,000 clones, about 85% of which are singletons, and 4.5% to 5% rests with the top ten. Source material: peripheral blood. Receptors were obtained from a woman older than 75 with acute or convalescent COVID-19. Each CDR3 is given with its conserved first and last residue. The D gene is left open where the match is weak. Size is omitted from some rows. Given values are once, few, many or a class for expanded clones.

. TRBJ2-1 TRBD2 14 TRBV5-1 TGCGCCAGCAGCTTCCCTAGCGGGAATGATGAGCAGTTCTTC CASSFPSGNDEQFF
. TRBJ2-5 TRBD2 15 TRBV5-6 TGTGCCAGCAGCTTGACGGACGCGGGAGAGGGGACCCAGTACTTC CASSLTDAGEGTQYF
. TRBJ1-6 . 18 TRBV4-3 TGCGCCAGCAGCCAAGTTATCGGCAGGAGGACCTATAATTCACCCCTCCACTTT CASSQVIGRRTYNSPLHF
. TRBJ1-2 . 18 TRBV3-1/TRBV3-2 TGTGCCAGCAGCCAAGATAGTCGGGGGGCGCCTGCTAACTATGGCTACACCTTC CASSQDSRGAPANYGYTF
. TRBJ2-1 . 13 TRBV7-7 TGTGCTAGCAGCTTTCTTCCTAGCCATGAGCAGTTCTTC CASSFLPSHEQFF
. TRBJ2-1 TRBD2 16 TRBV9 TGTGCCAGCAGCGAAGGACTAGCGGGAGTATTTGGGGAGCAGTTCTTC CASSEGLAGVFGEQFF
. TRBJ2-3 . 14 TRBV5-1 TGCGCCAGCAGCTTGTTTGTGGGCGCAGATACGCAGTATTTT CASSLFVGADTQYF
. TRBJ2-7 TRBD1 15 TRBV28 TGTGCCAGCAGTTTCTGGACAGGGACGAAGGTGGAGCAGTACTTC CASSFWTGTKVEQYF
. TRBJ1-5 TRBD1 14 TRBV6-5 TGTGCCAGCAGCACCGGGACAGGGGTATTGGCCCAGCATTTT CASSTGTGVLAQHF
. TRBJ2-1 TRBD2 14 TRBV6-6 TGTGCCAGCAGAGCGGGAGGTAAGTCGAATGAGCAGTTCTTC CASRAGGKSNEQFF
. TRBJ2-7 . 13 TRBV19 TGTGCCAGTAGTATCTCGGGGATCTACGAGCAGTACTTC CASSISGIYEQYF
few TRBJ2-7 TRBD2 13 TRBV5-4 TGTGCCAGCAGCTTTAGCGGGAGCTACGAGCAGTACTTC CASSFSGSYEQYF